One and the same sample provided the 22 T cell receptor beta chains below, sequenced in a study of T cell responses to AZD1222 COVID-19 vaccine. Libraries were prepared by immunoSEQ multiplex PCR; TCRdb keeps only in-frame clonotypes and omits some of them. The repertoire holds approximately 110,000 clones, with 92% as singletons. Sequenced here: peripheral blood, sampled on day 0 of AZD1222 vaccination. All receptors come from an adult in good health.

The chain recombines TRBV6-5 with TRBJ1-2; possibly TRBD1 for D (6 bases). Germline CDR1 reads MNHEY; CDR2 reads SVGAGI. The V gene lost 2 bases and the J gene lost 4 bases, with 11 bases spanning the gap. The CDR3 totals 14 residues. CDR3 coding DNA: TGTGCCAGCAGTTACGTGGACAGACCCTATGGCTACACCTTC. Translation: CASSYVDRPYGYTF.

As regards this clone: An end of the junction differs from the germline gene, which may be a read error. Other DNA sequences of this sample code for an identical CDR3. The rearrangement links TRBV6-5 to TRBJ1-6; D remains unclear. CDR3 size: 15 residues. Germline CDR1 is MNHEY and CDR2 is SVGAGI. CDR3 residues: CASSYQDSYNSPLHF. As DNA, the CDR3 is TGTGCTAGCAGTTATCAGGACTCCTATAATTCACCCCTCCACTTT.

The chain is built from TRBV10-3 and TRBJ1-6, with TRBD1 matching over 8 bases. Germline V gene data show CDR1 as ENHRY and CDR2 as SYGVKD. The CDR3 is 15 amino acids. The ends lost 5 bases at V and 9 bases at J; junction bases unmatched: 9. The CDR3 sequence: CAISPTGERVSPLHF. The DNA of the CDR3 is TGTGCCATCAGTCCGACAGGGGAGAGGGTTTCACCCCTCCACTTT.

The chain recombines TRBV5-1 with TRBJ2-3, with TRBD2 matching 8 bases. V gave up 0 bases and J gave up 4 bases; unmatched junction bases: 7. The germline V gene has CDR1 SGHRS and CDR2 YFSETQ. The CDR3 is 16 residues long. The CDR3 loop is CASSLGPSGSADTQYF. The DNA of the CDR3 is TGCGCCAGCAGCTTGGGGCCGAGCGGGAGCGCAGATACGCAGTATTTT.

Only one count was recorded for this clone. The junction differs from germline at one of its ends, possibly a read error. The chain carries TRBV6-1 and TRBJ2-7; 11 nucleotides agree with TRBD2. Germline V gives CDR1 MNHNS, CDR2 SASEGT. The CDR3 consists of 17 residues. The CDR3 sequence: CASREGTSGNPRNPPYF. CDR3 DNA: TGTGCCAGCAGGGAAGGGACTAGCGGAAACCCCCGAAACCCCCCGTACTTC.

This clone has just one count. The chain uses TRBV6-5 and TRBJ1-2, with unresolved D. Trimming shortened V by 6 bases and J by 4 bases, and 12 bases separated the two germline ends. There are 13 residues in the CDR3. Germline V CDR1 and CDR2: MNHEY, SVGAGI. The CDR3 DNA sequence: TGTGCCAGCAGAGCTCCGGGGTCCTATGGCTACACCTTC. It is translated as CASRAPGSYGYTF.

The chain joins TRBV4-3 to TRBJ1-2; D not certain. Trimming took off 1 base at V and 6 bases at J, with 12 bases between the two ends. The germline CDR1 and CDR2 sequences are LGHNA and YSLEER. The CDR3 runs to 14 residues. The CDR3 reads CASSQVGQFHGYTF. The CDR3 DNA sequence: TGCGCCAGCAGCCAAGTTGGGCAGTTTCATGGCTACACCTTC.

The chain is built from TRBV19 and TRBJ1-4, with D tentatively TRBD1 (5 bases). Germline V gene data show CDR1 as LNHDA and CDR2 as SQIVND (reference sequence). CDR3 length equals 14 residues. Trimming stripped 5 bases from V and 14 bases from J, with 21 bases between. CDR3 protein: CASSPGPASLYLFF. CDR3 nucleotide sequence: TGTGCCAGTAGTCCGGGACCGGCCTCTCTCTACCTGTTTTTT.

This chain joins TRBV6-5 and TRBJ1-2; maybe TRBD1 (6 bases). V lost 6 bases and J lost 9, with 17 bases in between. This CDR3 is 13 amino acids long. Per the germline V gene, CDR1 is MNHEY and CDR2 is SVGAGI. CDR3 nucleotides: TGTGCCAGCAGCCCCGTGACAGGCGATAGCTACACCTTC. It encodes CASSPVTGDSYTF.

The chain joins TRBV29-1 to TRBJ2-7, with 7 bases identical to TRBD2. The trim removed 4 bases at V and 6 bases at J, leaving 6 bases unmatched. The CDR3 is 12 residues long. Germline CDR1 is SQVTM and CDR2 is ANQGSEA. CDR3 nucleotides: TGCAGCGTTGCCGGGACTAATGTCGAGCAGTACTTC. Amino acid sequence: CSVAGTNVEQYF.

The CDR3 spells CASNTGVYGYTF. The CDR3 coding sequence is TGTGCCAGCAATACAGGGGTCTATGGCTACACCTTC. The gene calls are TRBV28 and TRBJ1-2, with 7 bases matching TRBD1. Germline trimming cut 7 bases from V and 4 bases from J; bases unmatched to any gene: 3. Germline V gene data show CDR1 as MDHEN and CDR2 as SYDVKM. This CDR3 has 12 residues.

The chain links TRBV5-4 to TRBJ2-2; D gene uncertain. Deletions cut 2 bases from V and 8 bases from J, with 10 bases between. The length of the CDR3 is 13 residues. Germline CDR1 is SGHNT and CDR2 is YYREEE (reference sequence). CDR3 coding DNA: TGTGCCAGCAGCTTCGATCTACCGGGGGAGCTGTTTTTT. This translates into CASSFDLPGELFF.

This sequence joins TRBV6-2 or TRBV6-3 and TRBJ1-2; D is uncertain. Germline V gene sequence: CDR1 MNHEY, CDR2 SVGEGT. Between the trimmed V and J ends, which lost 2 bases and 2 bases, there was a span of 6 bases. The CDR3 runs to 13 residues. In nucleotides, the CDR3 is TGTGCCAGCAGTTACCGGGAGAACTATGGCTACACCTTC. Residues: CASSYRENYGYTF.

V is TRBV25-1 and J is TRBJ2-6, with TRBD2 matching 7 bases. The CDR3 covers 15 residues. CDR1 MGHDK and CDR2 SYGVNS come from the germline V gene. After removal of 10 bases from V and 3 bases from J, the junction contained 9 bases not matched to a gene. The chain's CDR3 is CATREEGLGANVLTF. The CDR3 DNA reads TGTGCCACCCGGGAGGAGGGGCTTGGGGCCAACGTCCTGACTTTC.

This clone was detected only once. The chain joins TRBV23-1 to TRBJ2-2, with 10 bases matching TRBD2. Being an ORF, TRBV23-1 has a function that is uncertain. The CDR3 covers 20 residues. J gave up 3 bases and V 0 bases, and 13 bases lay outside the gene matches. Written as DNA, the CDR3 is TGCGCCAGCAGTCAATCGGTTAGCGGGGGGTCCGCTCGAGACACCGGGGAGCTGTTTTTT. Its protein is CASSQSVSGGSARDTGELFF.

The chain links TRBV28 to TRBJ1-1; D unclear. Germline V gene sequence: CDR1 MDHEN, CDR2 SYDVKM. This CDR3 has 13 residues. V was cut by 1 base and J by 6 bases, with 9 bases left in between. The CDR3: CASSLSPGAEAFF. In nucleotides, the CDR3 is TGTGCCAGCAGTTTATCCCCAGGCGCTGAAGCTTTCTTT.

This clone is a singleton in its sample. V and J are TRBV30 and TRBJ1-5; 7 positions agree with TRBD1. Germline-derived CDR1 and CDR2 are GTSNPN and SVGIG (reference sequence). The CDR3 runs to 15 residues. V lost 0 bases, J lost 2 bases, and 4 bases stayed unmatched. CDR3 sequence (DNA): TGTGCCTGGAGTGTAAAGGGGGCCGGCAATCAGCCCCAGCATTTT. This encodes CAWSVKGAGNQPQHF.

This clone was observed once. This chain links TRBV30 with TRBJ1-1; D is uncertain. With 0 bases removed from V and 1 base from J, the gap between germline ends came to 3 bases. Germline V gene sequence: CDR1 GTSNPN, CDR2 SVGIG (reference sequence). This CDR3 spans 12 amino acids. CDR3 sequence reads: CAWSVRNTEAFF. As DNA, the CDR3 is TGTGCCTGGAGTGTAAGGAACACTGAAGCTTTCTTT.

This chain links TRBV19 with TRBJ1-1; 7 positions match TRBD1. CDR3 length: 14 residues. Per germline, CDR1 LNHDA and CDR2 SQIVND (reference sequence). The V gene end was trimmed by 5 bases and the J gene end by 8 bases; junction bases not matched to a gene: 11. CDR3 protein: CASSRRFLGQEAFF. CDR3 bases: TGTGCCAGTAGTCGCCGGTTTCTGGGACAGGAAGCTTTCTTT.

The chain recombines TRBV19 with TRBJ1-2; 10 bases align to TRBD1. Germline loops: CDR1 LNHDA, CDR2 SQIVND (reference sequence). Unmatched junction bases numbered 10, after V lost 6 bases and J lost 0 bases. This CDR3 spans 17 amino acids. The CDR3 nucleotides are TGTGCCAGTAGGGGGGCGACAGGGGGCTACTCTAACTATGGCTACACCTTC. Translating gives CASRGATGGYSNYGYTF.

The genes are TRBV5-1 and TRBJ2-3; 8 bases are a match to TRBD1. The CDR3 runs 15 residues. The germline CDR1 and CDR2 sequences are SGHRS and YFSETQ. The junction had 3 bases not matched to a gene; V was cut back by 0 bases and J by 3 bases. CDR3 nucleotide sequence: TGCGCCAGCAGCTTGGGGACAGGGAGGACAGATACGCAGTATTTT. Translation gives CASSLGTGRTDTQYF.

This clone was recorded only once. Written as DNA, the CDR3 is TGTGCCAGCAGCTTAACGGGGCCTGGGGTAGATACGCAGTATTTT. Its translation is CASSLTGPGVDTQYF. The rearrangement links TRBV7-3 to TRBJ2-3, with D perhaps matching TRBD1 (5 bases). The CDR3 has 15 residues. The V end was cut by 0 bases, the J end by 5 bases, with 12 bases between. The germline V gene encodes CDR1 SGHTA and CDR2 FQGTGA.